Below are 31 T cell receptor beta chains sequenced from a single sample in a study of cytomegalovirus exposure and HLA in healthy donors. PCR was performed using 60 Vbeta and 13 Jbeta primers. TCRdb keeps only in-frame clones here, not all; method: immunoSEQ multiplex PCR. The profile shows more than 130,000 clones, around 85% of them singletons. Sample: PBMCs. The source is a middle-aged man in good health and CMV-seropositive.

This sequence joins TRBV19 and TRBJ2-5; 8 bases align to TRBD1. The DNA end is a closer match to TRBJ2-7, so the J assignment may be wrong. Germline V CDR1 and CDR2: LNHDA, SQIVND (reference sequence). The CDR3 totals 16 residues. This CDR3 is CASSSWGTGTSYEQYF. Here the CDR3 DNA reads TGTGCCAGTAGTAGCTGGGGGACAGGTACGTCCTACGAGCAGTACTTC.

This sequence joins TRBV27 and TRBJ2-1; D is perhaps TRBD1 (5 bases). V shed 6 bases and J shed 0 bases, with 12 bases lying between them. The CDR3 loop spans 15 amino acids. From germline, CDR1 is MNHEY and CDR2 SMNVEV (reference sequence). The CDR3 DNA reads TGTGCCAGCAGGGAAGGGGTTTACTCCTACAATGAGCAGTTCTTC. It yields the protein CASREGVYSYNEQFF.

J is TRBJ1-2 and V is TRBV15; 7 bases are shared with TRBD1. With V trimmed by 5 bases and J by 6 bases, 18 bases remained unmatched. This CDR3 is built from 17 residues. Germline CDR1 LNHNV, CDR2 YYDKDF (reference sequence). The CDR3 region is CATSEGSHRDSVHGYTF. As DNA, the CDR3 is TGTGCCACCAGCGAAGGATCTCATAGGGACAGTGTTCATGGCTACACCTTC.

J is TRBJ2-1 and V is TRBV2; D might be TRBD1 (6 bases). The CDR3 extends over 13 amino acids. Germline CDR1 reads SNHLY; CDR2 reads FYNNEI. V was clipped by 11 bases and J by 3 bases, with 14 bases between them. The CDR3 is CASQQGYYNEQFF. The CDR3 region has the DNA TGTGCCTCCCAGCAGGGGTACTACAATGAGCAGTTCTTC.

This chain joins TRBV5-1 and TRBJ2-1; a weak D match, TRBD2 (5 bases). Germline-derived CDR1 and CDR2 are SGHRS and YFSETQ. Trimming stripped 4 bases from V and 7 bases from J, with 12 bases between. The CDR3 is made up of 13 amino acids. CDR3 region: CASSPGAVNEQFF. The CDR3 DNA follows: TGCGCCAGCAGCCCAGGAGCGGTTAATGAGCAGTTCTTC. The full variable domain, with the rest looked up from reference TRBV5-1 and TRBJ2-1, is KAGVTQTPRYLIKTRGQQVTLSCSPISGHRSVSWYQQTPGQGLQFLFEYFSETQRNKGNFPGRFSGRQFSNSRSEMNVSTLELGDSALYLCASSPGAVNEQFFGPGTRLTVL.

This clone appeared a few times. CDR3 sequence: CASNRGTGGGLATNEKLFF. As DNA, the CDR3 is TGTGCCAGCAACCGGGGGACAGGAGGGGGCCTTGCAACTAATGAAAAACTGTTTTTT. The J gene is TRBJ1-4, the V gene TRBV7-9, with 8 positions matching TRBD1. V lost 7 bases to trimming and J lost 0 bases; unmatched junction nucleotides: 16. The CDR3 is 19 residues long. Germline V gene sequence: CDR1 SEHNR, CDR2 FQNEAQ (reference sequence).

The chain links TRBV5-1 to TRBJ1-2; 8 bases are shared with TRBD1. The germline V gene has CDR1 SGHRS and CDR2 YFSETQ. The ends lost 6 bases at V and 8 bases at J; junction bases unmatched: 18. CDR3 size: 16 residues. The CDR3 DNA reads TGCGCCAGCACCGACCCGTTTGCGGCAGGGGGCCACGGCTACACCTTC. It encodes CASTDPFAAGGHGYTF.

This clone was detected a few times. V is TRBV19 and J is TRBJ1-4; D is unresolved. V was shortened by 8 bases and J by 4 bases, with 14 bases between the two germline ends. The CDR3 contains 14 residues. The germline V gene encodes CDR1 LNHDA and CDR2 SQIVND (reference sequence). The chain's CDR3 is CASADGSVNEKLFF. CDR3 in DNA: TGTGCCAGTGCAGATGGGAGCGTTAATGAAAAACTGTTTTTT.

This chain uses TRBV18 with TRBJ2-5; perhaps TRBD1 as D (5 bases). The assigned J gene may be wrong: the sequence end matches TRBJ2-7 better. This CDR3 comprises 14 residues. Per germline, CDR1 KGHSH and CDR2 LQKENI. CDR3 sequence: CASSRSGNSYEQYF. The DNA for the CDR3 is TGTGCCAGCTCACGGTCAGGGAACTCTTACGAGCAGTACTTC.

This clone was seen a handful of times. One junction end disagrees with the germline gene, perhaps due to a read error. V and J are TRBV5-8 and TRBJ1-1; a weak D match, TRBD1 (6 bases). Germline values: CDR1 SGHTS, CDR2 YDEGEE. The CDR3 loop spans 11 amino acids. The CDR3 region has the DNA TGTGCCAGCAGTCGGGACACTGGAGCTTTCTTT. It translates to CASSRDTGAFF.

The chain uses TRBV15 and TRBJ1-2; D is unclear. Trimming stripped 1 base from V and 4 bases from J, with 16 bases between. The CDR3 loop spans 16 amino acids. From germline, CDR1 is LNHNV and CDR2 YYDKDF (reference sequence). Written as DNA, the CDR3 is TGTGCCACCAGCAGAGGACACCCGAAGGATTCCTATGGCTACACCTTC. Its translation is CATSRGHPKDSYGYTF.

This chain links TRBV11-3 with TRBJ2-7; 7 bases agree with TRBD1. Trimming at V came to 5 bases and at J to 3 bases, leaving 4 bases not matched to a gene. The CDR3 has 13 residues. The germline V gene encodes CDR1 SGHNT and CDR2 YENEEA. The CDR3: CASSTGQLYEQYF. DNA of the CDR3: TGTGCCAGCAGCACGGGACAGCTCTACGAGCAGTACTTC.

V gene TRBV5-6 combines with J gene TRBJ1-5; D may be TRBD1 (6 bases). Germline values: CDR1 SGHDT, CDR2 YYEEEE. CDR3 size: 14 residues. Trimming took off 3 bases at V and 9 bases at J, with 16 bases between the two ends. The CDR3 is CASSSATGPGPQHF. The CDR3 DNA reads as TGTGCCAGCAGCTCAGCGACAGGACCGGGGCCCCAGCATTTT.

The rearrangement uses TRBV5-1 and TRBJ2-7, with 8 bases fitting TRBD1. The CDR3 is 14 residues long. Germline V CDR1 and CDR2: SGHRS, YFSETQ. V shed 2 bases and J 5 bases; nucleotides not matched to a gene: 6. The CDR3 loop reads CASSFTGTGNEQYF. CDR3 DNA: TGCGCCAGCAGCTTCACCGGGACAGGAAACGAGCAGTACTTC. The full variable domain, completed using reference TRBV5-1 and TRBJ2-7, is KAGVTQTPRYLIKTRGQQVTLSCSPISGHRSVSWYQQTPGQGLQFLFEYFSETQRNKGNFPGRFSGRQFSNSRSEMNVSTLELGDSALYLCASSFTGTGNEQYFGPGTRLTVT.

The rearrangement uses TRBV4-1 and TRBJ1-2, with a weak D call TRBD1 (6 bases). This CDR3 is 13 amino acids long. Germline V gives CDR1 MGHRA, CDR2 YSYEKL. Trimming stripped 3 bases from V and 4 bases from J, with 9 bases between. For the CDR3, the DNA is TGCGCCAGCAGCCATAGGACAGCCTATGGCTACACCTTC. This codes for CASSHRTAYGYTF.

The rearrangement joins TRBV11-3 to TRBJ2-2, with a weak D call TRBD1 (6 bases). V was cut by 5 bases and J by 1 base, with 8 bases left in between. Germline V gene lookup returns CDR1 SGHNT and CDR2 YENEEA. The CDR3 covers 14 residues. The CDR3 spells CASSPRGNTGELFF. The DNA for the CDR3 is TGTGCCAGCAGCCCCAGGGGGAACACCGGGGAGCTGTTTTTT.

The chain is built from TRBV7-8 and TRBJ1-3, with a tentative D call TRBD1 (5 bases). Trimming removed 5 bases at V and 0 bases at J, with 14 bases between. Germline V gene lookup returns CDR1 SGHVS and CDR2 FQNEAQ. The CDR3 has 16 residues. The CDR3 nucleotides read TGTGCCAGCAGCCTAAGACAGCCAGGCTCTGGAAACACCATATATTTT. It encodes CASSLRQPGSGNTIYF.

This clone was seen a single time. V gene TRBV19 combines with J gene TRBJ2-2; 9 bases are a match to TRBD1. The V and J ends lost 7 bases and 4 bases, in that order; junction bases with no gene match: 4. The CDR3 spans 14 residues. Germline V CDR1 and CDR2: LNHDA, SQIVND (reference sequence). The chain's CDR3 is CASNDRGITGELFF. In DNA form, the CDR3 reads TGTGCCAGTAACGACAGGGGGATCACCGGGGAGCTGTTTTTT.

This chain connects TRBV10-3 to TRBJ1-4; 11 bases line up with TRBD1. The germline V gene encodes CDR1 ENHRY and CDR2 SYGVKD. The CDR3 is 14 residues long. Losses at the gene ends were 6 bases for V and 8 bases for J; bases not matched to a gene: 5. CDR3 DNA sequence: TGTGCCATCAGCAGGACAGGGGGCGACGAAAAACTGTTTTTT. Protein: CAISRTGGDEKLFF.

For the CDR3, the DNA is TGTGCCAGCAGCTTAGGGACGCAGGGTGGATCGGAAGCTTTCTTT. As protein: CASSLGTQGGSEAFF. J is TRBJ1-1 and V is TRBV7-6; D may be TRBD1 (5 bases). V was shortened by 1 base and J by 8 bases, with 17 bases between the two germline ends. The CDR3 length is 15 residues. Germline assignment: CDR1 SGHVS and CDR2 FNYEAQ.

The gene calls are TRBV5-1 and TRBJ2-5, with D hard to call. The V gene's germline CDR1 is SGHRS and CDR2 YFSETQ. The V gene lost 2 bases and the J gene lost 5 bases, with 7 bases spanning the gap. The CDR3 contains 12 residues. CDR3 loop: CASSFDSETQYF. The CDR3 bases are TGCGCCAGCAGCTTTGATAGCGAGACCCAGTACTTC.

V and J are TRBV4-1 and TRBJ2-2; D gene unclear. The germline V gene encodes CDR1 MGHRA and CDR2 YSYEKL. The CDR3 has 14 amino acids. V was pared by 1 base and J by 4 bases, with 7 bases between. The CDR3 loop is CASSQVSPTGELFF. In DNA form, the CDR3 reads TGCGCCAGCAGCCAAGTCTCCCCCACCGGGGAGCTGTTTTTT.

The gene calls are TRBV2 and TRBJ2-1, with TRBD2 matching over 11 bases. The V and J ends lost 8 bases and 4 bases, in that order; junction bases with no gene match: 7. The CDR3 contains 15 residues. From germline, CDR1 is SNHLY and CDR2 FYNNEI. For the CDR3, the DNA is TGTGCCAGCCTTCCACTAGCGGGAGAGTACAATGAGCAGTTCTTC. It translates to CASLPLAGEYNEQFF.

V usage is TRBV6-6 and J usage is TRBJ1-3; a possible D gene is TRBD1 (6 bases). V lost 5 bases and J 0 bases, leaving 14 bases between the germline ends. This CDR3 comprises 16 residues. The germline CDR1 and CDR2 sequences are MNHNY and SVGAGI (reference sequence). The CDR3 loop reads CASSARQATSGNTIYF. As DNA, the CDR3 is TGTGCCAGCAGTGCTAGACAGGCTACCTCTGGAAACACCATATATTTT.

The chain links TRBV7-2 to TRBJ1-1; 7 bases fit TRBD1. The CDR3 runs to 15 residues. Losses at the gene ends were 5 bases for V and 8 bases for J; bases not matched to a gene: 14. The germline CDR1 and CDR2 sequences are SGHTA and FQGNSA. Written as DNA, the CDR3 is TGTGCCAGCAGCCCACCCGGACAGGTCGGCTTCGAAGCTTTCTTT. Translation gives CASSPPGQVGFEAFF.

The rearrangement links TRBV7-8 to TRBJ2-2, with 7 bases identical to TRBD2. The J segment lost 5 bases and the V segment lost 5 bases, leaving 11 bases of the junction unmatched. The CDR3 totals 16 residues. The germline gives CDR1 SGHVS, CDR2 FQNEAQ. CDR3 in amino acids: CASSTTFGRSTGELFF. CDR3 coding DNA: TGTGCCAGCAGCACTACTTTCGGGAGGAGTACCGGGGAGCTGTTTTTT.

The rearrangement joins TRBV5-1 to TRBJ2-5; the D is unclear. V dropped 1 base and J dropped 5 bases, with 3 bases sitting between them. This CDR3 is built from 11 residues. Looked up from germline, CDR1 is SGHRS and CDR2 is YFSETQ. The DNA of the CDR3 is TGCGCCAGCAGCTTGCGGGAGACCCAGTACTTC. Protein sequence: CASSLRETQYF.

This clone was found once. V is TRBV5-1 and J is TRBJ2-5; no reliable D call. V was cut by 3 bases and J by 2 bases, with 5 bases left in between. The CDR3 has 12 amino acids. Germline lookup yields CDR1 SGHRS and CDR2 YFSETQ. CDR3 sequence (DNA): TGCGCCAGCAGCTATAATCAAGAGACCCAGTACTTC. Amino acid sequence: CASSYNQETQYF.

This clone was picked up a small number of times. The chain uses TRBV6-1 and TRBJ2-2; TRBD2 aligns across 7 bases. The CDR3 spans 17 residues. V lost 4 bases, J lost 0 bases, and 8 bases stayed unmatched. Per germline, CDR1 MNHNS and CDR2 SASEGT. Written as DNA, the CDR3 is TGTGCCAGCAGTGCCCCTCGGGCGGGAGCGAACACCGGGGAGCTGTTTTTT. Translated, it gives CASSAPRAGANTGELFF.

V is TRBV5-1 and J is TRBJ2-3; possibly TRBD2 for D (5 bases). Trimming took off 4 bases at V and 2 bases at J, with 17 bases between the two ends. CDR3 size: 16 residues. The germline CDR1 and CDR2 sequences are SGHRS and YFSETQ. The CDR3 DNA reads TGCGCCAGCAGCACGCCGGACTCACGATCCACAGATACGCAGTATTTT. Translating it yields CASSTPDSRSTDTQYF.

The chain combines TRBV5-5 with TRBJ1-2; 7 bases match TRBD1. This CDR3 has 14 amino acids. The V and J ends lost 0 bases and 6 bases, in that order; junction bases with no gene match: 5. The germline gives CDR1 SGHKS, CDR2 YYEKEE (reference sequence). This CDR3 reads CASSLAVTGDGYTF. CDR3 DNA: TGTGCCAGCAGCTTGGCAGTTACAGGGGATGGCTACACCTTC.